This T cell receptor beta chain stems from a study of blood T cells in healthy people across ages. A minimum of 7 million PBMCs was isolated per sample. On this clonotype: As yet, its antigen is unknown.

V shed 3 bases and J shed 4 bases, with 12 bases lying between them. The CDR3 covers 14 residues. The germline V gene encodes CDR1 MDHEN and CDR2 SYDVKM. Using a J-beta primer mix together with a sample-barcoded 5' primer, a second PCR was run for about 7 to 12 cycles. TCRdb reanalysed the 5' RACE reads using MiXCR and keeps one entry per CDR3 protein. The profile shows over 600,000 distinct CDR3 sequences, around three fifths of them singletons. Study findings and constraints: Naive CD4+ cell counts and diversity both ran higher in long-lived than in aged donors. It was held that diversity estimates obtained from one million T cells represented underestimates.

Material for sequencing was blood. The sequence was obtained from a man aged 35 to 55 in good health. The V and J genes are TRBV28 and TRBJ2-5; possibly TRBD2 for D (5 bases). This CDR3 reads CASSFSSRAETQYF. As DNA, the CDR3 is TGTGCCAGCAGTTTTTCTAGCCGGGCAGAGACCCAGTACTTC.